These 22 T cell receptor beta chains were all obtained from the same sample, sequenced in a study of blood T cell repertoires in COVID-19. The method was immunoSEQ multiplex PCR; TCRdb's version includes in-frame clones alone and lacks a portion of them. The data show roughly 380,000 clones, about 88% seen once. Material for sequencing was peripheral blood. The receptors come from a woman between 40 and 50 years old with COVID-19, enrolled during active disease.

The gene calls are TRBV19 and TRBJ2-1; the D is unclear. Germline assignment: CDR1 LNHDA and CDR2 SQIVND (reference sequence). V was trimmed by 6 bases and J by 0 bases, leaving 3 bases between them. CDR3 length equals 12 residues. DNA of the CDR3: TGTGCCAGTAGGAGCTCCTACAATGAGCAGTTCTTC. This sequence encodes CASRSSYNEQFF.

The table lists this clone with a count of one. V is TRBV27 and J is TRBJ2-6; D might be TRBD1 (5 bases). There are 17 residues in the CDR3. The V and J ends lost 3 bases and 5 bases respectively, with 17 bases between them. Germline V lookup: CDR1 MNHEY, CDR2 SMNVEV (reference sequence). The CDR3 DNA is TGTGCCAGCAGTTTGGGCAGGGCCCAGTTGCGGGCCAACGTCCTGACTTTC. This encodes CASSLGRAQLRANVLTF.

The chain has TRBV28 and TRBJ2-2; D perhaps matches TRBD1 (6 bases). The CDR3 is made up of 21 amino acids. V shed 3 bases and J shed 1 base, with 27 bases lying between them. Germline assignment: CDR1 MDHEN and CDR2 SYDVKM. The CDR3: CASSLLWGNVPGQVNTGELFF. The CDR3 bases are TGTGCCAGCAGTTTGTTGTGGGGAAATGTACCGGGACAAGTGAACACCGGGGAGCTGTTTTTT.

The V gene is TRBV5-1, the J gene TRBJ2-5, with D tentatively TRBD2 (6 bases). This CDR3 spans 13 amino acids. The germline V and J ends were trimmed by 4 bases and 5 bases, with 12 bases remaining between them. The germline V gene has CDR1 SGHRS and CDR2 YFSETQ. The CDR3 region is CASSRAGTETQYF. The CDR3 DNA sequence: TGCGCCAGCAGCCGGGCGGGGACGGAGACCCAGTACTTC.

This clone occurred a few times. The chain carries TRBV18 and TRBJ2-7; 9 nucleotides match TRBD1. This CDR3 is built from 16 residues. V trimming: 4 bases; J trimming: 4 bases; junction bases outside the gene matches: 11. Germline V gene sequence: CDR1 KGHSH, CDR2 LQKENI. CDR3 residues: CASSLRSRDRAYEQYF. The CDR3 DNA reads TGTGCCAGCTCACTCCGTAGCAGGGACAGGGCTTACGAGCAGTACTTC.

This clone showed up just a few times. The chain links TRBV4-3 to TRBJ1-6, with D possibly being TRBD1 (6 bases). In germline, CDR1 is LGHNA, CDR2 YSLEER. The CDR3 has 18 amino acids. Trimming stripped 0 bases from V and 8 bases from J, with 20 bases between. CDR3 loop: CASSQDLWVTGIDSPLHF. In DNA, the CDR3 is TGCGCCAGCAGCCAAGATCTTTGGGTAACAGGGATAGATTCACCCCTCCACTTT.

The rearrangement links TRBV3-1 (or the pseudogene TRBV3-2) to TRBJ2-2; D is unclear. Trimming removed 6 bases from V and 7 bases from J, with 12 bases in between. The CDR3 is 13 residues long. Per germline, CDR1 LGHDT and CDR2 YNNKEL (reference sequence). The CDR3 protein is CASRRSSNGELFF. DNA of the CDR3: TGTGCCAGCAGGAGAAGTAGTAACGGGGAGCTGTTTTTT.

The chain employs TRBV7-8 and TRBJ2-3; TRBD1 agrees at 11 bases. CDR1 is SGHVS, CDR2 FQNEAQ, per germline. V lost 2 bases to trimming and J lost 4 bases; unmatched junction nucleotides: 17. This CDR3 has 20 amino acids. CDR3 sequence (DNA): TGTGCCAGCAGCTTAACGGACAGGGGGCTTGGGCGCGGGAGGGCAGATACGCAGTATTTT. It translates to CASSLTDRGLGRGRADTQYF.

As DNA, the CDR3 is TGTGCCAGTATGCGGGGGCTCCCCTTATTGGCCGGGGAGCTGTTTTTT. Residues: CASMRGLPLLAGELFF. The chain joins TRBV19 to TRBJ2-2; D is perhaps TRBD2 (7 bases). This CDR3 spans 16 amino acids. V shed 7 bases and J shed 6 bases, with 21 bases lying between them. Per germline, CDR1 LNHDA and CDR2 SQIVND (reference sequence).

This chain links TRBV6-1 with TRBJ2-2; no clear D. The CDR3 has 13 amino acids. Germline lookup yields CDR1 MNHNS and CDR2 SASEGT. The V gene lost 8 bases and the J gene lost 3 bases, with 10 bases spanning the gap. CDR3 nucleotide sequence: TGTGCCAGCCCTAAATCCGACACCGGGGAGCTGTTTTTT. Its protein is CASPKSDTGELFF.

This clone was seen once. DNA of the CDR3: TGTGCCAGCACCACACTCCCGGGACAGGGGAGTCCCACCTTC. Translating gives CASTTLPGQGSPTF. The rearrangement joins TRBV28 to TRBJ1-2; 10 positions match TRBD1. The ends lost 7 bases at V and 13 bases at J; junction bases unmatched: 15. The V gene's germline CDR1 is MDHEN and CDR2 SYDVKM. This CDR3 spans 14 amino acids.

The CDR3 bases are TGTGCCACCAGTGAGCGGACAGGGGGCGAGCAGTACTTC. Its translation: CATSERTGGEQYF. The V call is TRBV24-1, the J call TRBJ2-7; TRBD1 matches at 10 bases. Germline assignment: CDR1 KGHDR and CDR2 SFDVKD. CDR3 length: 13 amino acids. V shed 4 bases and J 6 bases; nucleotides not matched to a gene: 2.

This clone was seen just once. The CDR3 protein is CASSPPDSLAIPEAFF. For the CDR3, the DNA is TGTGCCAGCTCACCACCTGACAGCCTGGCAATTCCCGAAGCTTTCTTT. This chain links TRBV18 with TRBJ1-1; weak D call: TRBD1 (5 bases). Germline V gene sequence: CDR1 KGHSH, CDR2 LQKENI. The CDR3 contains 16 residues. V was cut by 0 bases and J by 8 bases, with 19 bases left in between.

The CDR3 region is CASSLETGGAFGTEAFF. The DNA for the CDR3 is TGTGCCAGCAGCCTTGAGACAGGGGGCGCATTCGGCACTGAAGCTTTCTTT. The chain has TRBV7-9 and TRBJ1-1; TRBD1 matches 10 bases. The V segment lost 5 bases and the J segment 4 bases; nucleotides outside the gene matches: 13. Germline CDR1 SEHNR, CDR2 FQNEAQ (reference sequence). The CDR3 loop spans 17 amino acids.

This clone is a singleton in its sample. V and J are TRBV4-3 and TRBJ1-4, with unresolved D. From germline, CDR1 is LGHNA and CDR2 YSLEER. V lost 1 base to trimming and J lost 8 bases, with 8 bases between them. CDR3 length: 13 amino acids. Here the CDR3 reads CASSQVAWEKLFF. CDR3 DNA sequence: TGCGCCAGCAGCCAAGTAGCCTGGGAAAAACTGTTTTTT.

The chain has TRBV28 and TRBJ1-6, with TRBD1 matching 11 bases. The ends lost 10 bases at V and 0 bases at J; junction bases unmatched: 5. This CDR3 spans 16 amino acids. In germline, CDR1 is MDHEN, CDR2 SYDVKM. The CDR3 nucleotides are TGTGCCACACGGACAGGGGGCAACTCCTATAATTCACCCCTCCACTTT. It codes for CATRTGGNSYNSPLHF.

In DNA, the CDR3 is TGTGCCAGCAGCGTCGCCGGGTCGGGCTACACCTTC. It is translated as CASSVAGSGYTF. The rearrangement links TRBV9 to TRBJ1-2; D remains ambiguous. The germline gives CDR1 SGDLS, CDR2 YYNGEE. This CDR3 region has 12 residues. Trimming stripped 2 bases from V and 8 bases from J, with 10 bases between.

The J gene is TRBJ2-7, the V gene TRBV12-3 or TRBV12-4; D is ambiguous. V gave up 3 bases and J gave up 0 bases, with 6 bases separating them. This CDR3 is 13 amino acids long. The DNA of the CDR3 is TGTGCCAGCAGTTTTTCGGTCTCCTACGAGCAGTACTTC. This gives the protein CASSFSVSYEQYF.

The gene calls are TRBV18 and TRBJ2-1, with 7 nucleotides matching TRBD2. The CDR3 totals 17 residues. The trim removed 5 bases at V and 6 bases at J, leaving 16 bases unmatched. Germline V gene lookup returns CDR1 KGHSH and CDR2 LQKENI. CDR3 nucleotides: TGTGCCAGCTCATTACGTGCGTGGCTAGCGGAGACCAATGAGCAGTTCTTC. As protein: CASSLRAWLAETNEQFF.

This rearrangement joins TRBV11-2 to TRBJ2-2; D gene unclear. The CDR3 length is 15 residues. Germline V gives CDR1 SGHAT, CDR2 FQNNGV. Trimming cost V 3 bases and J 4 bases, with 12 bases left between them. The CDR3 here is CASSFTTGSTGELFF. The CDR3 nucleotides read TGTGCCAGCAGCTTCACGACCGGGTCCACCGGGGAGCTGTTTTTT.

This chain's CDR3 is CASSLGTGGAYNEQFF. Written as DNA, the CDR3 is TGTGCCAGCAGTTTGGGCACAGGGGGCGCGTACAATGAGCAGTTCTTC. The V call is TRBV2, the J call TRBJ2-1, with TRBD1 matching over 9 bases. Germline assignment: CDR1 SNHLY and CDR2 FYNNEI. V was clipped by 5 bases and J by 4 bases; unmatched bases: 9. The CDR3 contains 16 residues.

Here the CDR3 DNA reads TGTGCCAGCAGCGCGACAGGTATGAACACTGAAGCTTTCTTT. Its protein is CASSATGMNTEAFF. The chain recombines TRBV5-4 with TRBJ1-1; D might be TRBD1 (6 bases). The V gene lost 4 bases and the J gene lost 0 bases, with 10 bases spanning the gap. There are 14 residues in the CDR3. CDR1 and CDR2 from the germline V gene are SGHNT and YYREEE (reference sequence).